This TCR beta chain was sequenced for a study of blood T cells in healthy people across ages. Study-wide points: PBMC samples, being unsorted, prevented any conclusive comparison of naive and antigen-experienced cells.

Primed by a sample-barcoded 5' primer and a J-beta primer mix, a second PCR proceeded for roughly 6 to 12 cycles. Via MiXCR, TCRdb re-called the 5' RACE reads, giving one row per CDR3 protein. The repertoire holds 1.5 million to 2 million distinct CDR3 sequences, roughly 52% seen once, with approximately 2.1% in the top ten. CDR3 length: 14 residues. The germline gives CDR1 MGHRA, CDR2 YSYEKL. V lost 4 bases, J lost 10 bases, and 14 bases lay in between. On this clonotype: Its antigen is as yet unknown.

V usage is TRBV4-1 and J usage is TRBJ1-6; a possible D gene is TRBD1 (6 bases). Sequences were obtained from blood. This clonotype originated in a woman aged 40 to 55 in good health. CDR3 sequence reads: CASSRNRVRSPLHF. CDR3 DNA: TGCGCCAGCAGCCGGAACAGGGTACGCTCACCCCTCCACTTT.